These T cell receptor beta chains were read from a single sample in a study of blood T cell repertoires in COVID-19. Produced via immunoSEQ multiplex PCR; TCRdb's table is partial and in-frame only. The sample consists of almost 350,000 clones, over 85% of them appearing once. Sequenced material: peripheral blood. Receptors were obtained from a woman in her sixties or seventies with COVID-19, enrolled during active disease. The CDR3 runs from the conserved cysteine through the conserved F or W. D genes are given only for firm matches. Where a row states a size, it is once, few, many or the class of an expanded clone; other rows omit it.

J: TRBJ2-3; size: .; V: TRBV19; D: .; length: 14; DNA: TGTGCCAGTAGTCCCCGGTCCCACACAGATACGCAGTATTTT; CDR3: CASSPRSHTDTQYF
J: TRBJ1-6; size: .; V: TRBV6-2/TRBV6-3; D: .; length: 15; DNA: TGTGCCAGCAGTTACGGAGACTCCTATAATTCACCCCTCCACTTT; CDR3: CASSYGDSYNSPLHF
J: TRBJ2-2; size: .; V: TRBV11-1; D: .; length: 16; DNA: TGTGCCAGCAGCCCCACCCTCTCAGGGCACACCGGGGAGCTGTTTTTT; CDR3: CASSPTLSGHTGELFF
J: TRBJ1-6; size: .; V: TRBV6-1; D: .; length: 15; DNA: TGTGCCAGCAGTGAAGAACCGGGCCAGGGTTCACCCCTCCACTTT; CDR3: CASSEEPGQGSPLHF
J: TRBJ1-4; size: .; V: TRBV5-1; D: TRBD1; length: 15; DNA: TGCGCCAGCAGCTTACCTCAGGGGGTAGGTGAAAAACTGTTTTTT; CDR3: CASSLPQGVGEKLFF
J: TRBJ1-4; size: .; V: TRBV28; D: .; length: 14; DNA: TGTGCCAGCACCCTTGGGGGCAATGTAGCAAAACTGTTTTTT; CDR3: CASTLGGNVAKLFF
J: TRBJ1-3; size: few; V: TRBV7-2; D: .; length: 15; DNA: TGTGCCAGCAGCTATACTAGCTACTCTGGAAACACCATATATTTT; CDR3: CASSYTSYSGNTIYF
J: TRBJ1-5; size: .; V: TRBV21-1; D: .; length: 13; DNA: TGTGCCATACAGGGGGAAGGCAATCAGCCCCAGCATTTT; CDR3: CAIQGEGNQPQHF
J: TRBJ1-2; size: .; V: TRBV7-9; D: TRBD1; length: 13; DNA: TGTGCCAGCAGCGCCGCAGGGGGAGCGAGCTACACCTTC; CDR3: CASSAAGGASYTF
J: TRBJ2-7; size: .; V: TRBV28; D: TRBD1; length: 15; DNA: TGTGCCAGCAGTTCTTCCGGGACAGGGGGCTACGAGCAGTACTTC; CDR3: CASSSSGTGGYEQYF
J: TRBJ1-5; size: .; V: TRBV5-1; D: .; length: 15; DNA: TGCGCCAGCAGCTTGGCCGGACAACGCAATCAGCCCCAGCATTTT; CDR3: CASSLAGQRNQPQHF
J: TRBJ2-2; size: .; V: TRBV5-1; D: TRBD2; length: 16; DNA: TGCGCCAGCAGCTCCAGCGGGGGGGCCGGCACCGGGGAGCTGTTTTTT; CDR3: CASSSSGGAGTGELFF
J: TRBJ2-5; size: .; V: TRBV5-1; D: TRBD2; length: 13; DNA: TGCGCCAGCAGCGTTGGACTAGATGAGACCCAGTACTTC; CDR3: CASSVGLDETQYF
J: TRBJ2-5; size: .; V: TRBV7-6; D: TRBD2; length: 17; DNA: TGTGCCAGCAGCTACGGACTAGCGGGGGGGCCGCAAGAGACCCAGTACTTC; CDR3: CASSYGLAGGPQETQYF
J: TRBJ1-3; size: .; V: TRBV6-5; D: .; length: 15; DNA: TGTGCCAGCAGTTTCGGGGGATTGAGGGGAAACACCATATATTTT; CDR3: CASSFGGLRGNTIYF
J: TRBJ2-2; size: .; V: TRBV6-5; D: TRBD1; length: 14; DNA: TGTGCCAGTTTTCGACAGGGTGGGGCCGGGGAGCTGTTTTTT; CDR3: CASFRQGGAGELFF
J: TRBJ2-7; size: once; V: TRBV9; D: TRBD1; length: 15; DNA: TGTGCCAGCAGCGTAGACCCCAACAGGGGTGGCGAGCAGTACTTC; CDR3: CASSVDPNRGGEQYF
J: TRBJ1-6; size: .; V: TRBV19; D: TRBD1; length: 13; DNA: TGTGCCAGTAGTCCGGGACAGGGATCACCCCTCCACTTT; CDR3: CASSPGQGSPLHF
J: TRBJ2-6; size: .; V: TRBV7-8; D: .; length: 15; DNA: TGTGCCAGCAGCGGACAGATCTCTGGGGCCAACGTCCTGACTTTC; CDR3: CASSGQISGANVLTF
J: TRBJ2-7; size: .; V: TRBV10-3; D: .; length: 11; DNA: TGTGCCATCAGTTCCATCTACGAGCAGTACTTC; CDR3: CAISSIYEQYF
J: TRBJ2-1; size: .; V: TRBV19; D: .; length: 16; DNA: TGTGCCAGTAGTCCTTGGGGGGGGCGGGCCGACAATGAGCAGTTCTTC; CDR3: CASSPWGGRADNEQFF
J: TRBJ1-2; size: once; V: TRBV19; D: .; length: 12; DNA: TGTGCCAGTAGGGACTCCTCGGGGGGCTACACCTTC; CDR3: CASRDSSGGYTF